A single sample is the source of the 11 T cell receptor beta chains below, sequenced in a study of response to subunit inactivated influenza vaccine. TCRdb called the RT-PCR reads again in MiXCR, with one record for every CDR3 protein. The data contain hundreds of thousands of distinct CDR3 sequences, less than 8% of them seen just once; the ten biggest clones take up about an eighth. Sequenced here: PBMCs from blood, sampled around 25 months after vaccination. The receptors originated from a man in his fifties or sixties who received an inactivated influenza vaccine.

This clonotype was counted many times. CDR3 bases: TGTGCCAGCTCCCTGACACGACAAGAGACCCAGTACTTC. This gives the protein CASSLTRQETQYF. The chain recombines TRBV12-3 or TRBV12-4 with TRBJ2-5; D is undetermined. The CDR3 totals 13 residues. V lost 8 bases and J 2 bases, leaving 12 bases between the germline ends.

The table lists this clonotype with a few counts. The chain links TRBV25-1 to TRBJ1-5; the D is unclear. In germline, CDR1 is MGHDK, CDR2 SYGVNS. The ends were cut back, 0 bases at V and 7 bases at J, with 10 bases in the middle. CDR3 length equals 14 residues. CDR3 nucleotide sequence: TGTGCCAGCAGTGAATATGGTATGTTCCAGCCCCAGCATTTT. This gives the protein CASSEYGMFQPQHF.

This clonotype was found many times. This chain links TRBV7-2 with TRBJ2-7, with D unclear. The CDR3 contains 12 residues. V was pared by 1 base and J by 9 bases, with 10 bases between. Germline loops: CDR1 SGHTA, CDR2 FQGNSA. The CDR3 coding sequence is TGTGCCAGCAGCTTAGGGATGGTCACGCAGTACTTC. Amino acid sequence: CASSLGMVTQYF. The whole variable domain, remainder taken from reference TRBV7-2 and TRBJ2-7, is GAGVSQSPSNKVTEKGKDVELRCDPISGHTALYWYRQSLGQGLEFLIYFQGNSAPDKSGLPSDRFSAERTGGSVSTLTIQRTQQEDSAVYLCASSLGMVTQYFGPGTRLTVT.

This clonotype occurred a few times. The rearrangement links TRBV27 to TRBJ2-2, with D maybe TRBD1 (5 bases). V was pared by 3 bases and J by 5 bases, with 13 bases between. The CDR3 loop spans 15 amino acids. Per germline, CDR1 MNHEY and CDR2 SMNVEV (reference sequence). The CDR3 nucleotides are TGTGCCAGCAGTTTGTCAGGGATGGGTACCGGGGAGCTGTTTTTT. It encodes CASSLSGMGTGELFF.

Remarks on this clonotype: A much larger clone lies a single base off, so this may be a read error. The genes are TRBV3-1 and TRBJ1-6, with a weak D call TRBD1 (5 bases). CDR3 length: 14 amino acids. The germline V gene has CDR1 LGHDT and CDR2 YNNKEL (reference sequence). The germline V and J ends were trimmed by 2 bases and 4 bases, with 6 bases remaining between them. In DNA form, the CDR3 reads TGTGCCAGCAGCCAAAGACAGTATAATTCACCCCTCCACTTT. Its protein is CASSQRQYNSPLHF.

This clonotype was seen a handful of times. The chain is built from TRBV4-2 and TRBJ1-2; D is unclear. V shed 1 base and J shed 0 bases, with 15 bases lying between them. Germline assignment: CDR1 LGHNA and CDR2 YNFKEQ. The CDR3 is made up of 17 amino acids. The CDR3 is CASSQVQQAASNYGYTF. The CDR3 coding sequence is TGTGCCAGCAGCCAAGTTCAGCAGGCGGCTTCTAACTATGGCTACACCTTC.

The chain recombines TRBV11-2 with TRBJ2-4; 14 bases map to TRBD2. V lost 3 bases, J lost 0 bases, and 4 bases stayed unmatched. Germline loops: CDR1 SGHAT, CDR2 FQNNGV. The CDR3 extends over 18 amino acids. CDR3 in DNA: TGTGCCAGCAGCTTGACTAGCGGGAGGGGGGTAGCCAAAAACATTCAGTACTTC. The encoded protein is CASSLTSGRGVAKNIQYF.

Ten or more counts support this clonotype. The rearrangement joins TRBV12-3 or TRBV12-4 to TRBJ2-5; D possibly matches TRBD1 or TRBD2 (5 bases each). This CDR3 comprises 15 residues. The V end was cut by 7 bases, the J end by 3 bases, with 18 bases between. The CDR3 here is CASNNWGTDKETQYF. CDR3 DNA sequence: TGTGCCAGCAATAACTGGGGGACGGATAAAGAGACCCAGTACTTC.

V and J are TRBV6-1 and TRBJ2-1; D unclear. V was cut by 2 bases and J by 8 bases, with 16 bases left in between. The germline V gene encodes CDR1 MNHNS and CDR2 SASEGT. This CDR3 is built from 15 residues. This chain's CDR3 is CASSEWQFQSHEQFF. Written as DNA, the CDR3 is TGTGCCAGCAGTGAATGGCAATTTCAGTCCCATGAGCAGTTCTTC.

This clonotype was counted ten times or more. The genes are TRBV12-3 or TRBV12-4 and TRBJ2-7; 7 nucleotides align to TRBD1. The CDR3 has 14 amino acids. V was clipped by 2 bases and J by 6 bases; unmatched bases: 7. The CDR3 region has the DNA TGTGCCAGCAGTTTACGACAGGGAGATATCGAGCAGTACTTC. It is translated as CASSLRQGDIEQYF.

This chain uses TRBV5-1 with TRBJ2-3; D uncertain. The V and J ends lost 4 bases and 5 bases respectively, with 11 bases between them. CDR1 is SGHRS, CDR2 YFSETQ, per germline. The CDR3 is made up of 13 amino acids. The CDR3 sequence: CASSVLGQDTQYF. The CDR3 DNA is TGCGCCAGCAGCGTATTAGGTCAAGATACGCAGTATTTT.